This passage covers 14 T cell receptor beta chains from one sample sequenced in a study of beta chain features in type 1 diabetes. The whole isolated RNA underwent reverse transcription, so sequencing captured expressed TCRB transcripts. Profiled with immunoSEQ multiplex PCR; TCRdb holds only in-frame clones, not every one. The table shows under 450,000 clones, with approximately 15% occurring only once. The sequencing input was naive CD4+ T cells from blood. Receptor source: a woman under 30 in good health.

This clone showed up just a few times. V usage is TRBV30 and J usage is TRBJ2-5; TRBD1 might be the D (6 bases). With 2 bases removed from V and 5 bases from J, the gap between germline ends came to 12 bases. Germline CDR1 is GTSNPN and CDR2 is SVGIG (reference sequence). CDR3 length: 13 amino acids. CDR3 amino acids: CAWSKGVPETQYF. CDR3 nucleotides: TGTGCCTGGAGTAAGGGGGTACCGGAGACCCAGTACTTC.

This clone was seen only a few times. The J gene is TRBJ2-5, the V gene TRBV29-1; a weak D match, TRBD2 (6 bases). Germline CDR1 SQVTM, CDR2 ANQGSEA. The CDR3 is made up of 12 amino acids. V was trimmed by 7 bases and J by 0 bases, leaving 9 bases between them. CDR3 nucleotide sequence: TGCAGCGCCCGGGAGTACCAAGAGACCCAGTACTTC. This translates into CSAREYQETQYF.

On this clone: The same CDR3 arises from other DNA sequences in this sample as well. V and J are TRBV9 and TRBJ2-5; D is unresolved. The V gene lost 4 bases and the J gene lost 0 bases, with 4 bases spanning the gap. The CDR3 is 12 amino acids. Germline V gene data show CDR1 as SGDLS and CDR2 as YYNGEE. DNA of the CDR3: TGTGCCAGCAGCCCGTACCAAGAGACCCAGTACTTC. This codes for CASSPYQETQYF.

This clone has just a few counts. The chain employs TRBV30 and TRBJ2-1; tentative D call: TRBD2 (6 bases). Between the trimmed V and J ends, which lost 8 bases and 6 bases, there was a span of 14 bases. Germline V lookup: CDR1 GTSNPN, CDR2 SVGIG (reference sequence). The CDR3 length is 12 residues. This CDR3 is CAVTLGGNEQFF. The CDR3 nucleotides are TGTGCCGTGACTTTGGGGGGCAATGAGCAGTTCTTC.

This clone was detected a few times. The rearrangement uses TRBV28 and TRBJ2-7; tentative D call: TRBD1 (5 bases). The CDR3 has 14 amino acids. Deletions cut 2 bases from V and 2 bases from J, with 10 bases between. Per the germline V gene, CDR1 is MDHEN and CDR2 is SYDVKM. The CDR3 nucleotides read TGTGCCAGCAGTTTACCCGGCAGGGCCTACGAGCAGTACTTC. Translation gives CASSLPGRAYEQYF.

This clone was observed a few times. The chain has TRBV10-1 and TRBJ2-1; tentatively, D is TRBD1 (7 bases). The CDR3 sequence is 15 residues long. CDR1 is WNHNN, CDR2 SYGVQD, per germline (reference sequence). V was pared by 6 bases and J by 5 bases, with 17 bases between. The CDR3 here is CASSGRQGMHNEQFF. The CDR3 DNA follows: TGCGCCAGCAGCGGGAGACAGGGAATGCACAATGAGCAGTTCTTC.

This clone was counted between two and nine times. This chain joins TRBV2 and TRBJ2-7, with 9 bases aligning to TRBD1. Germline V gene sequence: CDR1 SNHLY, CDR2 FYNNEI. The V and J ends lost 4 bases and 5 bases, in that order; junction bases with no gene match: 6. The CDR3 sequence is 14 residues long. CDR3 sequence reads: CASSAGTGFNEQYF. As DNA, the CDR3 is TGTGCCAGCAGTGCGGGGACAGGGTTCAACGAGCAGTACTTC.

The chain carries TRBV29-1 and TRBJ2-2, with 11 bases matching TRBD2. The V gene end was trimmed by 5 bases and the J gene end by 4 bases; junction bases not matched to a gene: 6. This CDR3 is built from 15 residues. Per germline, CDR1 SQVTM and CDR2 ANQGSEA. CDR3 region: CSVTPGLAVTGELFF. The CDR3 bases are TGCAGCGTTACACCGGGACTAGCGGTCACCGGGGAGCTGTTTTTT.

This rearrangement joins TRBV30 to TRBJ2-3; 12 bases are shared with TRBD2. V was pared by 0 bases and J by 4 bases, with 8 bases of the junction left unmatched. The CDR3 sequence is 17 residues long. In germline, CDR1 is GTSNPN, CDR2 SVGIG (reference sequence). The CDR3 DNA reads TGTGCCTGGAGTGTAGGTAGGACTAGCGGGGTCCCAGATACGCAGTATTTT. Translation: CAWSVGRTSGVPDTQYF.

The chain links TRBV29-1 to TRBJ2-5; 10 bases match TRBD2. The J call may be mistaken, given a closer DNA end match to TRBJ2-7. The CDR3 consists of 13 residues. Germline CDR1 is SQVTM and CDR2 is ANQGSEA. The CDR3: CSVGGTSEYEQYF. Here the CDR3 DNA reads TGCAGCGTTGGAGGGACTAGCGAATACGAGCAGTACTTC.

The CDR3 reads CASSPRAGALGELFF. CDR3 in DNA: TGTGCCAGTAGCCCAAGGGCGGGAGCCCTCGGGGAGCTGTTTTTT. The chain joins TRBV19 to TRBJ2-2, with 7 bases that match TRBD2. The CDR3 is 15 amino acids. The trim removed 6 bases at V and 7 bases at J, leaving 11 bases unmatched. The germline V gene encodes CDR1 LNHDA and CDR2 SQIVND (reference sequence).

This clone was counted a few times. The chain combines TRBV11-2 with TRBJ2-5, with D maybe TRBD1 (6 bases). The CDR3 length is 14 residues. Per germline, CDR1 SGHAT and CDR2 FQNNGV. V was cut by 1 base and J by 4 bases, with 10 bases left in between. The CDR3 region is CASSLALGGETQYF. The CDR3 bases are TGTGCCAGCAGCTTAGCCTTAGGGGGAGAGACCCAGTACTTC.

The J gene is TRBJ2-7, the V gene TRBV7-2, with a tentative D call TRBD1 (5 bases). V gave up 5 bases and J gave up 0 bases, with 11 bases separating them. The CDR3 extends over 14 amino acids. Germline loops: CDR1 SGHTA, CDR2 FQGNSA. DNA of the CDR3: TGTGCCAGCAGCCCCGACAGATTCTCCTACGAGCAGTACTTC. Translation: CASSPDRFSYEQYF.

The chain is built from TRBV19 and TRBJ2-1, with a tentative D call TRBD2 (5 bases). This CDR3 contains 14 residues. Germline-derived CDR1 and CDR2 are LNHDA and SQIVND (reference sequence). Trimming cost V 1 base and J 10 bases, with 14 bases left between them. For the CDR3, the DNA is TGTGCCAGTAGTATAGGTCGGCGGGTACCCGAGCAGTTCTTC. Its translation is CASSIGRRVPEQFF. The full variable domain, its missing parts supplied by reference TRBV19 and TRBJ2-1, is DGGITQSPKYLFRKEGQNVTLSCEQNLNHDAMYWYRQDPGQGLRLIYYSQIVNDFQKGDIAEGYSVSREKKESFPLTVTSAQKNPTAFYLCASSIGRRVPEQFFGPGTRLTVL.